The 6 T cell receptor beta chains given below trace back to one sample, sequenced in a study of tumor-infiltrating lymphocytes in primary liver carcinoma. The investigators made TCR beta cDNA from roughly 0.55 ug total RNA, using a constant-region primer. Each TCR beta library was derived from three nested multiplex PCR rounds that employed slightly modified ARM-PCR. TRBV1-TRBV30 forward and Cbeta reverse primers drove the first two roughly 10-cycle rounds. TCRdb re-called the multiplex PCR reads with MiXCR, one entry per CDR3 protein. The table lists 90,000 to 140,000 distinct CDR3 sequences, approximately 82% of them singletons. It was from about 21-30 mg of unsorted bulk tissue that RNA and DNA were co-extracted. Sequencing was carried out using liver tumor tissue from sampling region 3. Noted subset: tumor region T3, left-lateral pole. The receptors here all came from a middle-aged man with primary liver carcinoma and hepatitis B virus infection.

This clonotype was recorded once. The junction departs from the called germline gene at one end, perhaps through a read error. The genes are TRBV12-3 or TRBV12-4 and TRBJ1-1; D gene unclear. The CDR3 spans 11 residues. The CDR3 DNA reads TGTACCAGCAGTTTAACCAGTGAAGCTTTCTTT. Translating it yields CTSSLTSEAFF.

This rearrangement joins TRBV15 to TRBJ2-1; D may be TRBD1 or TRBD2 (5 bases each). The CDR3 runs to 16 residues. CDR1 is LNHNV, CDR2 YYDKDF, per germline (reference sequence). Deletions cut 5 bases from V and 3 bases from J, with 17 bases between. In DNA form, the CDR3 reads TGTGCCACCAGCCCAAACCCGGGGCAGTACTACAATGAGCAGTTCTTC. Its translation is CATSPNPGQYYNEQFF.

This clonotype was counted many times. The CDR3 bases are TGTGCCAGCCGAAAGGGGGGGAGGGGCGAAGAGACCCAGTACTTC. This gives the protein CASRKGGRGEETQYF. The chain recombines TRBV5-4 with TRBJ2-5, with D tentatively TRBD2 (7 bases). V was clipped by 7 bases and J by 3 bases, with 19 bases between them. CDR1 SGHNT and CDR2 YYREEE come from the germline V gene (reference sequence). The CDR3 has 15 amino acids.

Worth noting for this clonotype: The germline gene is not matched at one end of the junction; a read error may be the cause. The chain has TRBV30 and TRBJ2-6, with TRBD2 matching 14 bases. This CDR3 is 17 amino acids long. CDR1 is GTSNPN, CDR2 SVGIG, per germline (reference sequence). The CDR3 coding sequence is TGTGTCTGGACGGGACTAGCGGGGGTTTCTGGGGCCAACGTCCTGACTTTC. Residues: CVWTGLAGVSGANVLTF.

Concerning this clonotype itself: The junction differs from germline at one of its ends, possibly a read error. J is TRBJ2-2 and V is TRBV6-2 or TRBV6-3; D not certain. This CDR3 comprises 13 residues. Germline V gene data show CDR1 as MNHEY and CDR2 as SVGEGT. The CDR3 DNA follows: TGTGCCAGCAGTCACCAGCCCACTGGGGAACTGTTTTTT. This translates into CASSHQPTGELFF.

About this clonotype itself: One junction end disagrees with the germline gene, perhaps due to a read error. The chain uses TRBV11-2 and TRBJ2-7; 8 bases line up with TRBD1. Per the germline V gene, CDR1 is SGHAT and CDR2 is FQNNGV. This CDR3 comprises 14 residues. The CDR3 reads CANSTDRATFEQYF. In DNA, the CDR3 is TGTGCCAACAGCACGGACAGGGCGACCTTCGAGCAGTACTTC.